Included here is one T cell receptor beta chain sequence, with context. Adults of Caucasian background living in Nashville, Tennessee made up all donors. This specimen belongs to a study of shared clonotypes between healthy human individuals. The germline V gene has CDR1 MNHNY and CDR2 SVGAGI (reference sequence). Trimming removed 4 bases from V and 0 bases from J, with 10 bases in between. The CDR3 length is 15 residues. Clones were read by immunoSEQ multiplex PCR, and TCRdb kept only the in-frame ones, dropping some. The data show roughly 680,000 clones, 72% seen once. V and J are TRBV6-6 and TRBJ1-3, with a possible D match to TRBD1 (5 bases). The source is a young woman in good health. The specimen sequenced was memory CD4+ T cells sorted from blood. Indicated subset: CD45RA-negative fraction. In DNA, the CDR3 is TGTGCCAGCAGTTTGCCAGGGAGCTCTGGAAACACCATATATTTT. This sequence encodes CASSLPGSSGNTIYF.